This T cell receptor (beta chain) originates from a study of quantifying T cell responses using KT2 cells. Study in general: RNA was reverse transcribed with TCR alpha and beta constant-region primers.

Known numbers of the T cell clone KT2 were added to PBMC. KT2 cells were mixed with fixed PBMC numbers at varying ratios. V lost 3 bases, J lost 6 bases, and 6 bases stayed unmatched. The CDR3 is made up of 14 amino acids. The study's findings and limits: Very high KT2 spike-in numbers caused saturation in KT2 sequence detection. KT2 clone alpha and beta sequence counts scaled linearly with input KT2 cell number.

There are a few counts of this clonotype. As yet, its antigen is unknown. An oligo carrying a UMI was ligated to the cDNA 3' end. An equimolar mix of RC1.1 and RC1.2 primed the beta chain across TRBC1 and TRBC2. From the UMI-ligation and nested PCR reads, TCRdb called clonotypes with MiXCR, one entry per CDR3 protein. The sample consists of 25,000 to 35,000 distinct CDR3 sequences, approximately 10% of them appearing once. The clonotype originates from a human donor. The sample comprised PBMCs spiked with cells of the T cell clone KT2. The J gene is TRBJ2-5, the V gene TRBV12-3 or TRBV12-4, with 8 positions matching TRBD2. CDR3 DNA sequence: TGTGCCAGCAGTTTGCTCGGGAGGGGCAAGACCCAGTACTTC. Amino acids: CASSLLGRGKTQYF.